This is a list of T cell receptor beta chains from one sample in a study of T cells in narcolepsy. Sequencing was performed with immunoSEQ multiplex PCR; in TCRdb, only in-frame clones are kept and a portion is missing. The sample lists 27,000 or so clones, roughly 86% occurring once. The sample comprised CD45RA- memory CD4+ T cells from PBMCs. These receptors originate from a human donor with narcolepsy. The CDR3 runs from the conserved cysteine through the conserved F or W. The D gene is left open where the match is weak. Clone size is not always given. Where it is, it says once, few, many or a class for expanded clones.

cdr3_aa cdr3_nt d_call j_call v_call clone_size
CASKSGGRAWDTIYF TGTGCCAGCAAATCCGGGGGCAGGGCCTGGGACACCATATATTTT - TRBJ1-3 TRBV6-1 -
CASSLAVGVRGGYTF TGTGCCAGCAGCTTGGCCGTCGGGGTAAGAGGTGGCTACACCTTC - TRBJ1-2 TRBV5-4 -
CASSSISPREDGYTF TGTGCCAGCAGCTCAATTTCCCCACGGGAGGATGGCTACACCTTC - TRBJ1-2 TRBV5-6 once
CASSGSPVTTYNSPLHF TGTGCCAGCTCTGGGTCTCCAGTTACAACCTATAATTCACCCCTCCACTTT - TRBJ1-6 TRBV2 -
CASSLRLENTEAFF TGTGCCAGCAGCTTAAGGCTGGAGAACACTGAAGCTTTCTTT - TRBJ1-1 TRBV7-9 -
CASSQGQTHEKLFF TGTGCCAGCAGCCAGGGACAGACTCATGAAAAACTGTTTTTT TRBD1 TRBJ1-4 TRBV5-5 -
CASSPGTMNTEAFF TGTGCCAGCAGCCCAGGGACAATGAACACTGAAGCTTTCTTT - TRBJ1-1 TRBV11-2 -
CASSPPQEALEQYF TGCGCCAGCAGCCCGCCGCAGGAGGCCCTCGAGCAGTACTTC - TRBJ2-7 TRBV5-1 -
CASSGGTMNTGELFF TGTGCCAGCAGTGGTGGGACAATGAACACCGGGGAGCTGTTTTTT - TRBJ2-2 TRBV6-1 -
CACRDSGYNEQFF TGTGCTTGTAGGGACAGCGGCTACAATGAGCAGTTCTTC TRBD1 TRBJ2-1 TRBV12-5 -
CASSLVSDGYGYTF TGCGCCAGCAGCTTGGTGTCAGACGGCTATGGCTACACCTTC - TRBJ1-2 TRBV5-1 -
CASSLGGQTRTGELFF TGCGCCAGCAGCTTGGGGGGACAGACACGCACCGGGGAGCTGTTTTTT TRBD1 TRBJ2-2 TRBV5-1 -
CASRIQSSYNSPLHF TGTGCCAGCAGGATTCAGAGCTCCTATAATTCACCCCTCCACTTT - TRBJ1-6 TRBV2 -
CASSLVGTGVNTGELFF TGTGCCAGCAGCTTAGTAGGGACAGGGGTAAACACCGGGGAGCTGTTTTTT TRBD1 TRBJ2-2 TRBV11-2 -
CASSARGGQIRTDTQYF TGTGCCAGCAGCGCCCGGGGAGGGCAGATTCGCACAGATACGCAGTATTTT TRBD2 TRBJ2-3 TRBV28 -
CASSLDRGTGELFF TGTGCCAGCAGTCTTGACAGGGGGACCGGGGAGCTGTTTTTT TRBD1 TRBJ2-2 TRBV2 -
CASSPTDSGDIQYF TGTGCCAGCAGTCCCACAGATTCGGGAGACATTCAGTACTTC - TRBJ2-4 TRBV5-4 once
CASKTPAENSPLHF TGTGCCAGCAAGACCCCAGCGGAAAATTCACCCCTCCACTTT - TRBJ1-6 TRBV6-5 -
CASSEGNTIYF TGCGCCAGCAGCGAAGGAAACACCATATATTTT - TRBJ1-3 TRBV10-2 medium-sized
CASSPDRGYGYTF TGTGCCAGCAGCCCGGACAGGGGCTATGGCTACACCTTC TRBD1 TRBJ1-2 TRBV5-6 -
CASSLIGTTGETQYF TGTGCCAGCAGCTTGATAGGTACCACCGGGGAGACCCAGTACTTC - TRBJ2-5 TRBV5-6 -
CSVEGRARGAVGTGELFF TGCAGCGTTGAAGGACGGGCGAGGGGGGCGGTAGGAACCGGGGAGCTGTTTTTT - TRBJ2-2 TRBV29-1 -
CASSYRAKGVNQPQHF TGTGCCAGTAGTTACAGGGCGAAGGGTGTTAATCAGCCCCAGCATTTT - TRBJ1-5 TRBV19 -
CASSLDQGRGQFF TGCGCCAGCAGCTTGGATCAGGGTAGGGGGCAGTTCTTC - TRBJ2-1 TRBV5-1 -
CASRVPTGTGRGDYGYTF TGTGCCAGCAGAGTCCCAACCGGGACAGGGAGAGGGGACTATGGCTACACCTTC TRBD1 TRBJ1-2 TRBV28 -
CASSIVQGAYEQFF TGTGCCAGTAGTATCGTACAGGGGGCCTATGAGCAGTTCTTC TRBD1 TRBJ2-1 TRBV19 -
CASSIGTGGTKNIQYF TGTGCCAGCAGCATTGGGACAGGGGGCACCAAAAACATTCAGTACTTC TRBD1 TRBJ2-4 TRBV5-4 -
CASSLSLPYNEQFF TGTGCCAGCAGCTTATCACTACCATACAATGAGCAGTTCTTC - TRBJ2-1 TRBV11-2 -
CASSGPEGETQYF TGTGCCAGCAGTGGACCCGAGGGGGAGACCCAGTACTTC - TRBJ2-5 TRBV2 -
CASSPTDGETQYF TGCGCCAGCAGCCCGACAGACGGAGAGACCCAGTACTTC - TRBJ2-5 TRBV5-1 -
CASSLGGSGIYNEQFF TGTGCCAGCAGCTTAGGAGGTAGCGGGATCTACAATGAGCAGTTCTTC TRBD2 TRBJ2-1 TRBV11-2 -
CASSLRGGGAIRDTQYF TGTGCCAGCAGCTTGCGGGGCGGGGGGGCCATCAGGGATACGCAGTATTTT TRBD2 TRBJ2-3 TRBV5-4 -
CASRRRTGNTEAFF TGTGCCAGCAGACGACGGACCGGGAACACTGAAGCTTTCTTT - TRBJ1-1 TRBV6-5 -
CASSGSSGGRLETQYF TGTGCCAGCAGTGGGTCAAGCGGGGGTCGGTTGGAGACCCAGTACTTC TRBD2 TRBJ2-5 TRBV2 -
CASSPYPGQSGDGYTF TGTGCCAGCTCACCTTATCCGGGACAGTCCGGGGATGGCTACACCTTC TRBD1 TRBJ1-2 TRBV18 -
CASSGRNPGAFF TGTGCCAGCAGTGGCCGGAATCCCGGAGCTTTCTTT - TRBJ1-1 TRBV6-5 -
CASSYRDHPSGTDTQYF TGTGCCAGCAGCTACCGGGACCACCCCTCGGGTACAGATACGCAGTATTTT - TRBJ2-3 TRBV5-6 -
CASSSRQVTGELFF TGTGCCAGCAGCTCGAGACAAGTCACCGGGGAGCTGTTTTTT - TRBJ2-2 TRBV7-9 -